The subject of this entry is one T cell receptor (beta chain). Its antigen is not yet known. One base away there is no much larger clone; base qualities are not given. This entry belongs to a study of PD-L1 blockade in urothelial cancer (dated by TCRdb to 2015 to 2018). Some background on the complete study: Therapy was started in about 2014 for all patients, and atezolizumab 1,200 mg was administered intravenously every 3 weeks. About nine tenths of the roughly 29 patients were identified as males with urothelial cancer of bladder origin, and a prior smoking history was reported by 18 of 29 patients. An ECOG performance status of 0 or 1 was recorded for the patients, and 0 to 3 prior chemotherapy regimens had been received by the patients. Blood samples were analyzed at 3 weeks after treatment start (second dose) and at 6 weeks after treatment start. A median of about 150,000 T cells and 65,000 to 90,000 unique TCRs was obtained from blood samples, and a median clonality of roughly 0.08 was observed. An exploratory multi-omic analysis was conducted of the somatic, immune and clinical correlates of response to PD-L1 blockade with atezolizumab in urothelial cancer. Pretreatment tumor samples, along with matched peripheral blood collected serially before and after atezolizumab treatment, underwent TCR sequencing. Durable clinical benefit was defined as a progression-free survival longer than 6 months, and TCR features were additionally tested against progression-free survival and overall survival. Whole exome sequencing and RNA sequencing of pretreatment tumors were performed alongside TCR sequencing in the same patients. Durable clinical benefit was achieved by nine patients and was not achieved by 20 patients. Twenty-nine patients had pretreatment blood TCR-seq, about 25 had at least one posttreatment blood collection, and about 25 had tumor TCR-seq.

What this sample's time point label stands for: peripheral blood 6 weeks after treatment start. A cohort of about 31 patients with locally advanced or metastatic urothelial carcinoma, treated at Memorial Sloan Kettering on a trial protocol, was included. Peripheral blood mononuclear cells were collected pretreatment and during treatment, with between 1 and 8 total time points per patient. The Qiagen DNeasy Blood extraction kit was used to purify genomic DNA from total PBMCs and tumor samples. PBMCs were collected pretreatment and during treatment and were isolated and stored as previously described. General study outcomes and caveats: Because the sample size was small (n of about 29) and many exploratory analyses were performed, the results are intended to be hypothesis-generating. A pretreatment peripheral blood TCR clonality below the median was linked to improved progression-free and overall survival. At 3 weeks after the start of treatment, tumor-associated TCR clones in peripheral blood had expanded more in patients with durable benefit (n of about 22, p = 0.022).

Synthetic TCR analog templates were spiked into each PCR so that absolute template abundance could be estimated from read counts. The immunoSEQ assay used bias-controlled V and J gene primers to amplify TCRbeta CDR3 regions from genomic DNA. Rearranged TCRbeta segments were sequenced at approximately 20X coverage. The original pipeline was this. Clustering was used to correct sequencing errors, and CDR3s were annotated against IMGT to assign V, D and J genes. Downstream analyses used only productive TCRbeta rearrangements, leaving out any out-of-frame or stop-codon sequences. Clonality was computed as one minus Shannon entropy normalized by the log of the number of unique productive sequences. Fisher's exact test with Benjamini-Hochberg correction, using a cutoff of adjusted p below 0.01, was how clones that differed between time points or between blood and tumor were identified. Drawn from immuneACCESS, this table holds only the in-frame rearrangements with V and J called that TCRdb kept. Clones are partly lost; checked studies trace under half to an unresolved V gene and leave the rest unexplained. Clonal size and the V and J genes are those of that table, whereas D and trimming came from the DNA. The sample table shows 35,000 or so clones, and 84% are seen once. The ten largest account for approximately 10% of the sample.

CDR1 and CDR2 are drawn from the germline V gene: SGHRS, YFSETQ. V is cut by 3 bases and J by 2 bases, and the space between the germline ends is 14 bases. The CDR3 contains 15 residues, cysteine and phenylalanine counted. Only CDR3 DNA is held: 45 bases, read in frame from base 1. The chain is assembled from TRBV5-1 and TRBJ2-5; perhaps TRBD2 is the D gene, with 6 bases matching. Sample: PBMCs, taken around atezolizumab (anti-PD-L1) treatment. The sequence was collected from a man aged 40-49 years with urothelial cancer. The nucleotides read TGCGCCAGCAGCTCCCAGGCGGGGAAACAAGAGACCCAGTACTTC. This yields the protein CASSSQAGKQETQYF.